The 28 T cell receptor beta chains below all came from one sample that was sequenced in a study of T-cell memory formation after mild COVID-19. Each CDR3 protein gets one entry after TCRdb re-called the 5' RACE reads with MiXCR. The table has 450,000 or so distinct CDR3 sequences, approximately 23% seen once. The sequenced sample was PBMCs or a T cell subset sorted from them (not recorded which). The receptors shown here come from an adult woman who had mild COVID-19 (a few samples of this study predate the infection). Cell type and time point are not known.

This chain uses TRBV5-1 with TRBJ1-6; no clear D gene. V was shortened by 2 bases and J by 10 bases, with 7 bases between the two germline ends. This CDR3 region has 12 residues. Germline V gives CDR1 SGHRS, CDR2 YFSETQ. The DNA for the CDR3 is TGCGCCAGCAGCTTCGGCGAATCACCCCTCCACTTT. The encoded protein is CASSFGESPLHF.

The table lists this clonotype with a few counts. This rearrangement joins TRBV12-3 or TRBV12-4 to TRBJ2-1; perhaps TRBD1 as D (5 bases). The CDR3 loop spans 13 amino acids. Trimming cost V 5 bases and J 5 bases, with 10 bases left between them. The CDR3 bases are TGTGCCAGCAGTCCTGGGGCACACAATGAGCAGTTCTTC. It yields the protein CASSPGAHNEQFF.

This clonotype has a handful of counts. This sequence joins TRBV12-3 or TRBV12-4 and TRBJ2-6; D is undetermined. V gave up 3 bases and J gave up 4 bases, with 10 bases separating them. The CDR3 has 15 residues. For the CDR3, the DNA is TGTGCCAGCAGTTTTGGGATCCCCGGGGCCAACGTCCTGACTTTC. Translated: CASSFGIPGANVLTF.

This clonotype came up a few times. The chain uses TRBV9 and TRBJ2-1; 9 nucleotides align to TRBD2. Germline V lookup: CDR1 SGDLS, CDR2 YYNGEE. V was clipped by 4 bases and J by 5 bases; unmatched bases: 13. There are 17 residues in the CDR3. This CDR3 reads CASSNPEREVGNNEQFF. The CDR3 bases are TGTGCCAGCAGCAACCCCGAGCGGGAGGTGGGAAACAATGAGCAGTTCTTC.

The chain joins TRBV7-9 to TRBJ1-1, with D maybe TRBD1 (5 bases). Germline values: CDR1 SEHNR, CDR2 FQNEAQ (reference sequence). CDR3 size: 14 residues. Trimming stripped 2 bases from V and 8 bases from J, with 15 bases between. The CDR3 sequence: CASSLSDGALEAFF. The CDR3 DNA follows: TGTGCCAGCAGCTTAAGTGACGGGGCTTTGGAAGCTTTCTTT.

There are a few counts of this clonotype. V is TRBV7-8 and J is TRBJ2-3, with TRBD2 matching 8 bases. This CDR3 contains 17 residues. From germline, CDR1 is SGHVS and CDR2 FQNEAQ. J was trimmed by 2 bases and V by 4 bases; bases with no gene match: 11. CDR3 residues: CASSSRAAGVYTDTQYF. The DNA of the CDR3 is TGTGCCAGCAGCTCAAGGGCAGCGGGGGTTTACACAGATACGCAGTATTTT.

The chain carries TRBV7-6 and TRBJ2-3; D call uncertain. V was clipped by 2 bases and J by 5 bases, with 11 bases between them. In germline, CDR1 is SGHVS, CDR2 FNYEAQ. The CDR3 extends over 14 amino acids. CDR3 sequence reads: CASSLRRVGDTQYF. CDR3 sequence (DNA): TGTGCCAGCAGCTTACGTAGAGTCGGAGATACGCAGTATTTT.

This clonotype was counted only a few times. The J gene is TRBJ2-2, the V gene TRBV5-6; 11 bases agree with TRBD2. Germline values: CDR1 SGHDT, CDR2 YYEEEE. V dropped 4 bases and J dropped 4; count of bases not matched to a gene: 6. The CDR3 is 16 amino acids. CDR3 amino acids: CASSHLAGGLTGELFF. The CDR3 bases are TGTGCCAGCAGCCACCTAGCGGGGGGACTCACCGGGGAGCTGTTTTTT.

The table lists this clonotype with a few counts. The DNA of the CDR3 is TGTGCCAGCAGCTTAGCGCGGCTAGCGGGAGTCGAGACCCAGTACTTC. It yields the protein CASSLARLAGVETQYF. The V gene is TRBV7-8, the J gene TRBJ2-5; TRBD2 matches at 10 bases. The V segment lost 0 bases and the J segment 5 bases; nucleotides outside the gene matches: 6. Germline V gene sequence: CDR1 SGHVS, CDR2 FQNEAQ. This CDR3 contains 16 residues.

V usage is TRBV13 and J usage is TRBJ2-1; 12 positions agree with TRBD2. V was pared by 4 bases and J by 2 bases, with 3 bases of the junction left unmatched. This CDR3 is built from 16 residues. Per germline, CDR1 PRHDT and CDR2 FYEKMQ (reference sequence). The CDR3 region has the DNA TGTGCCAGCAGCTCCAGGACTAGCGGGGCCTACAATGAGCAGTTCTTC. Protein sequence: CASSSRTSGAYNEQFF.

The V and J genes are TRBV5-6 and TRBJ1-1; D unclear. The CDR3 sequence is 20 residues long. Trimming removed 0 bases from V and 6 bases from J, with 30 bases in between. Germline-derived CDR1 and CDR2 are SGHDT and YYEEEE. The CDR3 protein is CASSLEYVGSSAPPSPEAFF. The DNA of the CDR3 is TGTGCCAGCAGCTTGGAATATGTCGGTTCGTCAGCGCCACCATCCCCTGAAGCTTTCTTT.

CDR3 region: CASSLAILASAGYNEQFF. The DNA for the CDR3 is TGTGCCAGCAGTCTGGCCATCCTAGCCTCGGCCGGCTACAATGAGCAGTTCTTC. The chain employs TRBV12-3 or TRBV12-4 and TRBJ2-1; possible D gene TRBD2, 5 bases. The CDR3 has 18 amino acids. Deletions cut 5 bases from V and 3 bases from J, with 23 bases between.

The chain is built from TRBV20-1 and TRBJ2-7, with 7 bases lining up with TRBD2. The CDR3 totals 16 residues. Germline CDR1 reads DFQATT; CDR2 reads SNEGSKA (reference sequence). V was clipped by 1 base and J by 7 bases; unmatched bases: 16. The CDR3 here is CSARGSGLADPWEQYF. CDR3 nucleotide sequence: TGCAGTGCTAGAGGTTCAGGGCTAGCGGACCCTTGGGAGCAGTACTTC.

The V call is TRBV12-3 or TRBV12-4, the J call TRBJ2-5; TRBD1 agrees at 9 bases. V shed 3 bases, J shed 6 bases, and the junction held 8 bases outside the gene matches. The CDR3 totals 15 residues. The DNA for the CDR3 is TGTGCCAGCAGTTTTATCCTCGGGACAGGGAAGACCCAGTACTTC. Translation: CASSFILGTGKTQYF.

The chain employs TRBV6-5 and TRBJ1-1, with a possible D match to TRBD1 (5 bases). Trimming pared 2 bases from V and 0 bases from J, leaving 13 bases between. Germline V gene sequence: CDR1 MNHEY, CDR2 SVGAGI. This CDR3 spans 16 amino acids. The DNA for the CDR3 is TGTGCCAGCAGTTACGGGGGGGGACGGATGAACACTGAAGCTTTCTTT. Its protein is CASSYGGGRMNTEAFF.

The chain is built from TRBV18 and TRBJ2-5, with D perhaps matching TRBD1 (6 bases). Trimming left V 2 bases short and J 3 bases short, with 7 bases between. CDR1 KGHSH and CDR2 LQKENI come from the germline V gene. This CDR3 comprises 13 residues. Written as DNA, the CDR3 is TGTGCCAGCTCACCAGGGACAAAAGAGACCCAGTACTTC. This codes for CASSPGTKETQYF.

The rearrangement joins TRBV10-3 to TRBJ1-1; weak D call: TRBD1 (5 bases). This CDR3 has 14 residues. CDR1 ENHRY and CDR2 SYGVKD come from the germline V gene. The V end was cut by 11 bases, the J end by 3 bases, with 19 bases between. CDR3 in DNA: TGTGCCCCACCAAGGGGTATCGCGGACACTGAAGCTTTCTTT. Translated, it gives CAPPRGIADTEAFF.

There are a few counts of this clonotype. The rearrangement uses TRBV12-3 or TRBV12-4 and TRBJ1-2; a possible D gene is TRBD1 (6 bases). Trimming stripped 10 bases from V and 4 bases from J, with 13 bases between. The CDR3 has 12 amino acids. This chain's CDR3 is CATRGGPYGYTF. For the CDR3, the DNA is TGTGCCACGCGTGGGGGGCCCTATGGCTACACCTTC.

In its sample, this clonotype was seen a few times. The rearrangement uses TRBV20-1 and TRBJ2-2; D is unresolved. Deletions cut 1 base from V and 6 bases from J, with 18 bases between. The CDR3 is 16 residues long. The germline gives CDR1 DFQATT, CDR2 SNEGSKA (reference sequence). The CDR3 sequence is CSARGADVQVSGELFF. Here the CDR3 DNA reads TGCAGTGCTAGAGGTGCCGATGTTCAGGTTTCCGGGGAGCTGTTTTTT.

CDR3 region: CASSHDRGNEQYF. DNA of the CDR3: TGTGCCAGCAGTCACGACAGGGGTAACGAGCAGTACTTC. V usage is TRBV6-5 and J usage is TRBJ2-7; 8 bases fit TRBD1. After removal of 5 bases from V and 5 bases from J, the junction contained 5 bases not matched to a gene. This CDR3 has 13 residues. CDR1 is MNHEY, CDR2 SVGAGI, per germline.

The chain combines TRBV9 with TRBJ1-5, with D possibly TRBD1 on 6 matching bases. The CDR3 is 15 amino acids. The V gene lost 6 bases and the J gene lost 3 bases, with 16 bases spanning the gap. Germline V CDR1 and CDR2: SGDLS, YYNGEE. The CDR3 nucleotides are TGTGCCAGCACCCGAACAGGGAATGACAATCAGCCCCAGCATTTT. This encodes CASTRTGNDNQPQHF.

The chain combines TRBV5-4 with TRBJ2-2; D not resolved. V shed 1 base and J shed 3 bases, with 7 bases lying between them. The CDR3 is 14 residues long. CDR1 is SGHNT, CDR2 YYREEE, per germline (reference sequence). CDR3 loop: CASSLYRDTGELFF. CDR3 coding DNA: TGTGCCAGCAGCTTGTATAGGGACACCGGGGAGCTGTTTTTT.

The J gene is TRBJ2-7, the V gene TRBV6-5; tentative D call: TRBD1 (6 bases). This CDR3 contains 15 residues. The V end lost 6 bases, the J end lost 1 base, and 16 bases lay between the germline ends. From germline, CDR1 is MNHEY and CDR2 SVGAGI. CDR3 sequence (DNA): TGTGCCAGCAGACTCGACAGGCGACGATCCTACGAGCAGTACTTC. Its protein product is CASRLDRRRSYEQYF.

This clonotype has only a few counts. This CDR3 is CASSDAPGLVAAQYF. The CDR3 nucleotides read TGTGCCAGCAGCGACGCCCCGGGGTTAGTGGCGGCCCAGTACTTC. The rearrangement joins TRBV5-6 to TRBJ2-5; D might be TRBD2 (5 bases). The CDR3 has 15 amino acids. The germline gives CDR1 SGHDT, CDR2 YYEEEE. Trimming took off 4 bases at V and 9 bases at J, with 22 bases between the two ends.

This clonotype has more than one count but fewer than ten. The chain links TRBV27 to TRBJ1-2; D is ambiguous. This CDR3 has 14 residues. With 0 bases removed from V and 8 bases from J, the gap between germline ends came to 13 bases. Germline CDR1 reads MNHEY; CDR2 reads SMNVEV (reference sequence). CDR3 amino acids: CASSLSSGFLGYTF. For the CDR3, the DNA is TGTGCCAGCAGTTTATCATCAGGTTTCCTGGGCTACACCTTC.

This chain uses TRBV18 with TRBJ1-1; D call uncertain. Germline V gene sequence: CDR1 KGHSH, CDR2 LQKENI. V lost 3 bases and J lost 2, with 13 bases in between. This CDR3 has 15 amino acids. The CDR3 DNA reads TGTGCCAGCTCACCCTTCTTTGGCGATAACACTGAAGCTTTCTTT. Encoded protein: CASSPFFGDNTEAFF. Supplemented by reference TRBV18 and TRBJ1-1, the full variable domain reads NAGVMQNPRHLVRRRGQEARLRCSPMKGHSHVYWYRQLPEEGLKFMVYLQKENIIDESGMPKERFSAEFPKEGPSILRIQQVVRGDSAAYFCASSPFFGDNTEAFFGQGTRLTVV.

J is TRBJ1-2 and V is TRBV24-1; D is unclear. The CDR3 sequence is 14 residues long. V dropped 1 base and J dropped 7 bases, with 12 bases sitting between them. Germline CDR1 and CDR2: KGHDR and SFDVKD. The CDR3 protein is CATSDFRLEGGYTF. In DNA, the CDR3 is TGTGCCACCAGTGATTTTCGCCTAGAAGGTGGCTACACCTTC.

The chain has TRBV5-1 and TRBJ1-1; D might be TRBD1 (5 bases). V dropped 4 bases and J dropped 0 bases, with 16 bases sitting between them. This CDR3 comprises 16 residues. Germline CDR1 is SGHRS and CDR2 is YFSETQ. CDR3 region: CASSPQGARMNTEAFF. In DNA form, the CDR3 reads TGCGCCAGCAGCCCTCAAGGGGCGAGGATGAACACTGAAGCTTTCTTT.